A selection of T cell receptor beta chains follows, all from one sample in a study of beta chain features in type 1 diabetes. Profiling relied on immunoSEQ multiplex PCR, and the TCRdb table lists in-frame clones only, not all of them. Found here are a few hundred thousand clones, approximately 12% of them singletons; the top ten hold 0.017%. The sample taken for sequencing was naive CD4+ T cells from blood. The receptors here all came from a young man in good health. CDR3s leave out the opening cysteine and the closing phenylalanine or tryptophan. The D gene is left open where the match is weak.

V,D,J,CDR3
TRBV7-3,TRBD1,TRBJ2-5,ASSSDRDQETQY
TRBV5-1,TRBD2,TRBJ2-1,ASSGGTSGPYNEQF
TRBV4-3,TRBD1,TRBJ2-7,ASSQQAGTGIAYEQY
TRBV11-1,-,TRBJ1-1,ASSSPGLAVNTEAF
TRBV5-4,-,TRBJ2-7,ASSVGLEQY
TRBV5-4,TRBD1,TRBJ1-4,ASSWDRGQGEKLF
TRBV19,-,TRBJ2-2,ASSIDRDTGELF
TRBV6-6,TRBD1,TRBJ2-1,ASSYDHRGNEQF
TRBV6-5,-,TRBJ2-3,ASRSTDTQY
TRBV19,TRBD1,TRBJ2-2,ASIPGQGTGELF
TRBV30,-,TRBJ2-5,AWGSRGRIISQETQY
TRBV30,-,TRBJ1-4,AWSDKGPANEKLF
TRBV7-3,-,TRBJ2-2,ASRKGQNTGELF
TRBV5-1,TRBD2,TRBJ2-1,ASSPGTSGGNEQF
TRBV30,TRBD1,TRBJ1-5,AWSRDSYQPQH
TRBV19,TRBD2,TRBJ2-7,ASSIDTLTSGSTYEQY
TRBV7-9,-,TRBJ2-7,ASSLLEGSEQY
TRBV4-3,-,TRBJ1-1,ASSFNQGYTEAF
TRBV9,-,TRBJ1-5,ASSVEGGGQPQH
TRBV28,-,TRBJ2-6,ASSLFSGSGANVLT
TRBV4-2,-,TRBJ1-5,ASSQANRAQPQH
TRBV27,-,TRBJ2-5,ASRDAGKETQY
TRBV6-1,TRBD1,TRBJ2-7,ASSGDRGIYEQY
TRBV7-2,TRBD1,TRBJ2-1,ASSLGTGSHNEQF
TRBV7-9,-,TRBJ2-1,ASSFLANEQF
TRBV25-1,TRBD1,TRBJ2-7,ASSETGVGEQY
TRBV6-5,TRBD1,TRBJ2-5,ASSSTGRETQY
TRBV7-8,TRBD1,TRBJ1-5,ASSRRFRQGNSNQPQH
TRBV5-1,-,TRBJ1-1,ASSLTQTGEAF
TRBV19,-,TRBJ1-5,ASSNLGQMRNQPQH
TRBV4-2,TRBD2,TRBJ2-3,ASSLAGPDTQY
TRBV2,TRBD1,TRBJ2-7,ASSAGQGGEQY
TRBV5-1,TRBD1,TRBJ1-2,ASTPWTGSLSNYGYT
TRBV4-2,TRBD1,TRBJ1-2,ASSQDAGGSYGYT
TRBV7-2,-,TRBJ2-7,ASSFQGYEQY
TRBV7-2,-,TRBJ1-5,ASSSIPGGGNQPQH
TRBV28,-,TRBJ1-5,ASSFPQGGQPQH
TRBV7-2,TRBD2,TRBJ2-3,ASSSTSVTDTQY
TRBV9,TRBD2,TRBJ2-7,ASSVGEGTHEQY
TRBV5-1,-,TRBJ1-2,ASSLVAGTNYGYT
TRBV7-2,-,TRBJ1-1,ASSLDQARGGTEAF
TRBV7-9,-,TRBJ2-7,ASSPLLSPYEQY
TRBV7-3,TRBD2,TRBJ2-1,ASSLTSGVYNEQF
TRBV4-2,TRBD2,TRBJ2-7,ASSLPGLAREQY
TRBV28,-,-,ASTSSRGEQY
TRBV5-1,-,TRBJ2-1,ASSSFPGTDNEQF
TRBV28,-,TRBJ2-7,ASSPPPALSYEQY
TRBV7-2,TRBD2,TRBJ2-5,ASKGLAGGGETQY
TRBV7-2,-,TRBJ2-3,ASSLRDLLYGTQY
TRBV9,-,TRBJ1-6,ASSVVGVSGDYNSPLH
TRBV25-1,TRBD1,TRBJ1-4,ASSETGTGEKLF
TRBV7-2,TRBD1,TRBJ2-5,ASSPQPGTGTVETQY